The clone carrying this T cell receptor (beta chain) was detected a few times. The record originates from a study of blood T cell repertoires in COVID-19. Overall study context: There were acute and convalescent COVID-19 samples, and they came from the United States, Italy and Spain. T cells, B-cell-depleted T cells, or PBMCs provided the cDNA or gDNA that served as material.

Original methodology: Amplified reference gene primers provided the basis for estimating nucleated cell counts. Using immunoSEQ multiplex PCR, the repertoire was profiled, and TCRdb retains in-frame clones only, with some absent. That table supplies the V and J calls and clone size; D and trimming were determined from the DNA. The table shows under 150,000 clones, with roughly 84% occurring only once. Trimming left V 2 bases short and J 10 bases short, with 12 bases between. CDR1 and CDR2 (germline): MNHEY, SVGEGT. This CDR3 is 14 amino acids long. The source is a woman in her sixties or seventies who had recovered from COVID-19. The chain is built from TRBV6-2 or TRBV6-3 and TRBJ1-6; tentative D call: TRBD1 (5 bases). Sequenced material: peripheral blood. The CDR3 sequence: CASSYQGRGSPLHF. The CDR3 DNA reads as TGTGCCAGCAGTTACCAGGGTCGGGGGTCACCCCTCCACTTT.